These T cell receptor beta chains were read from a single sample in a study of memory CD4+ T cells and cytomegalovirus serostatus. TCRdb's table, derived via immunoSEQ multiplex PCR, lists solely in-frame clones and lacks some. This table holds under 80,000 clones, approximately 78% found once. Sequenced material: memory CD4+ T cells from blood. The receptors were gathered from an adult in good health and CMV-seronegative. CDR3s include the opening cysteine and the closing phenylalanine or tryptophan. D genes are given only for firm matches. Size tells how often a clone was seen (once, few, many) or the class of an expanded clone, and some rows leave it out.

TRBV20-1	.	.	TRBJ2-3	CSARDYAQYF	TGCAGTGCTAGGGACTATGCGCAGTATTTT
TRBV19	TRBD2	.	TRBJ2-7	CASSIDSSGSRDEQYF	TGTGCCAGTAGTATAGATTCAAGCGGGAGCAGAGACGAGCAGTACTTC
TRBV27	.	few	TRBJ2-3	CASSLGASLGTDTQYF	TGTGCCAGCAGTTTAGGGGCCAGTTTAGGCACAGATACGCAGTATTTT
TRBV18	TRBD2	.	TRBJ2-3	CASSPVGWREGTDTQYF	TGTGCCAGCTCACCGGTTGGATGGCGGGAGGGTACAGATACGCAGTATTTT
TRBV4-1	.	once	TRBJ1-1	CASSQEEGSPTEAFF	TGCGCCAGCAGCCAAGAAGAGGGCAGTCCCACTGAAGCTTTCTTT
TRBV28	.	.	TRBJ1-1	CASSSLTGSNTEAFF	TGTGCCAGCAGTAGTCTCACAGGGAGTAACACTGAAGCTTTCTTT
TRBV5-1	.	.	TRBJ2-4	CASSLLRQDFAKNIQYF	TGCGCCAGCAGCTTGTTACGACAGGATTTCGCCAAAAACATTCAGTACTTC
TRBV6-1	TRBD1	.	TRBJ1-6	CASSERTGGYNSPLHF	TGTGCCAGCAGTGAACGGACAGGGGGCTATAATTCACCCCTCCACTTT
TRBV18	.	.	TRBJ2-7	CASSPYSGYEQYF	TGTGCCAGCTCACCCTATAGCGGCTACGAGCAGTACTTC
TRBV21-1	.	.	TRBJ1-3	CASSNLVGRSGNTIYF	TGTGCCAGCAGCAATTTGGTGGGGCGCAGTGGAAACACCATATATTTT
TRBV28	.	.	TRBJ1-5	CASSLWGEGGKDQPQHF	TGTGCCAGCAGTTTATGGGGCGAAGGGGGGAAAGATCAGCCCCAGCATTTT
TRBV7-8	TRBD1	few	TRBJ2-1	CASSLGPGQYNEQFF	TGTGCCAGCAGCTTAGGCCCGGGACAGTACAATGAGCAGTTCTTC
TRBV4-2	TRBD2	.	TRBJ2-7	CASSQVKASGLYEQYF	TGTGCCAGCAGCCAAGTCAAGGCTAGCGGACTTTACGAGCAGTACTTC
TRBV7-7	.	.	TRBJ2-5	CASSSIPQETQYF	TGTGCCAGCAGCTCCATACCTCAAGAGACCCAGTACTTC
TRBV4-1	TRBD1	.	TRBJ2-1	CASSQLTGALNEQFF	TGCGCCAGCAGCCAATTGACAGGGGCTCTCAATGAGCAGTTCTTC
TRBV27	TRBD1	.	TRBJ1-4	CASSPHRDRVRKLFF	TGTGCCAGCAGTCCACACCGGGACAGGGTGCGAAAACTGTTTTTT
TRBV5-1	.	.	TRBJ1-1	CASSLVGGRGVNTEAFF	TGCGCCAGCAGCCTGGTAGGGGGGCGGGGAGTGAACACTGAAGCTTTCTTT
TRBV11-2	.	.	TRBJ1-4	CASSLEKTNEKLFF	TGTGCCAGCAGCTTAGAAAAGACTAATGAAAAACTGTTTTTT
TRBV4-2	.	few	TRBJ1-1	CASSHPGRGTEAFF	TGTGCCAGCAGCCACCCGGGACGGGGCACTGAAGCTTTCTTT
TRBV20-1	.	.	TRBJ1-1	CSISGTEAFF	TGCAGTATTTCGGGCACTGAAGCTTTCTTT
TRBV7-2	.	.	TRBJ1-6	CASSPGQGPTEGSPLHF	TGTGCCAGCAGCCCGGGGCAGGGACCCACAGAAGGTTCACCCCTCCACTTT
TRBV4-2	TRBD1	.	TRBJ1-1	CASSRAGQGYPEAFF	TGTGCCAGCAGCCGAGCGGGACAGGGCTACCCTGAAGCTTTCTTT
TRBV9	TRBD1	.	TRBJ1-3	CASGGTGLPGNTIYF	TGTGCCAGCGGCGGGACAGGGCTCCCTGGAAACACCATATATTTT
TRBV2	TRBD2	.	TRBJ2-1	CASTSKSTSGEQFF	TGTGCCAGCACCTCCAAGTCGACTAGCGGTGAGCAGTTCTTC
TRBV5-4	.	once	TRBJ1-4	CASSQTESFNEKLFF	TGTGCCAGCAGCCAGACAGAGAGCTTTAATGAAAAACTGTTTTTT
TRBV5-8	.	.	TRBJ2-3	CASSLWAELGTDTQYF	TGTGCCAGCAGCTTGTGGGCGGAGCTGGGCACAGATACGCAGTATTTT
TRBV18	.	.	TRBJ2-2	CASSLMGLTGELFF	TGTGCCAGCTCACTCATGGGCCTCACCGGGGAGCTGTTTTTT
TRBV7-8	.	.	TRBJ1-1	CASSPRSKGGVNTEAFF	TGTGCCAGCAGCCCCCGGTCCAAGGGAGGGGTAAACACTGAAGCTTTCTTT
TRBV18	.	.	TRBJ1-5	CASSPATGLNQPQHF	TGTGCCAGCTCACCAGCAACAGGGTTGAACCAGCCCCAGCATTTT
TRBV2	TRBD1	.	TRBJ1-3	CASTREGALGNTIYF	TGTGCCAGCACTAGAGAGGGGGCGCTAGGAAACACCATATATTTT
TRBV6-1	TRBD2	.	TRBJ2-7	CASSPGGYEQYF	TGTGCCAGCAGTCCGGGAGGCTACGAGCAGTACTTC
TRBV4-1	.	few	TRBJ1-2	CASSQGGVTGGYTF	TGCGCCAGCAGCCAAGGGGGGGTTACAGGTGGCTACACCTTC
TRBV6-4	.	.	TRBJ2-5	CASSVSYGETQYF	TGTGCCAGCAGTGTTAGTTATGGTGAGACCCAGTACTTC
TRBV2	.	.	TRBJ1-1	CASRTSPGTTGAFF	TGTGCCAGCCGAACGTCCCCCGGGACAACCGGAGCTTTCTTT
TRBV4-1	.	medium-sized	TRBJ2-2	CASSAQDMGLYTGELFF	TGCGCCAGCAGCGCACAAGACATGGGACTCTACACCGGGGAGCTGTTTTTT
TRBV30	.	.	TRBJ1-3	CAWSTRAFSGNTIYF	TGTGCCTGGAGTACCCGGGCCTTCTCTGGAAACACCATATATTTT
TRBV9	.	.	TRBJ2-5	CASSGSGATQYF	TGTGCCAGCAGCGGATCAGGTGCGACCCAGTACTTC
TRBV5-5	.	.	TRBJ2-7	CASSLGRSSYEQYF	TGTGCCAGCAGCCTGGGACGGAGCTCCTACGAGCAGTACTTC
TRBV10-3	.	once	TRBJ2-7	CAISVGGTSYEQYF	TGTGCCATCAGTGTAGGGGGGACCTCCTACGAGCAGTACTTC
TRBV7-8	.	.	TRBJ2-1	CASSLVGDGNEQFF	TGTGCCAGCAGCTTAGTCGGGGATGGCAATGAGCAGTTCTTC
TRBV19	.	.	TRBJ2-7	CASSMQFDYEQYF	TGTGCCAGTAGTATGCAATTCGACTACGAGCAGTACTTC
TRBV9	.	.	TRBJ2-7	CASSPSAGRRYEQYF	TGTGCCAGCAGCCCCTCGGCGGGGAGAAGGTACGAGCAGTACTTC
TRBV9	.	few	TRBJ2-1	CASSVDSGGLGSYNEQFF	TGTGCCAGCAGCGTAGACAGTGGGGGGTTGGGCTCCTACAATGAGCAGTTCTTC
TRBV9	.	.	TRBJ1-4	CASSVATSYNEKLFF	TGTGCCAGCAGCGTAGCTACGAGTTATAATGAAAAACTGTTTTTT
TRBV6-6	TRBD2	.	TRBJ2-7	CASSVRWGGGYEQYF	TGTGCCAGCAGTGTCCGGTGGGGCGGGGGCTACGAGCAGTACTTC
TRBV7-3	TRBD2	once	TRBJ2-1	CASSPLRTSNEQFF	TGTGCCAGCAGCCCCTTACGGACTAGCAATGAGCAGTTCTTC
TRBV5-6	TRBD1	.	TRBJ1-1	CASSLGQSFEKGQEAFF	TGTGCCAGCAGCCTGGGACAGTCGTTCGAGAAAGGCCAAGAAGCTTTCTTT
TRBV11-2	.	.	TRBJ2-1	CASSSYFRDLLWNEQFF	TGTGCCAGCAGCTCGTACTTCCGGGACCTCTTATGGAATGAGCAGTTCTTC
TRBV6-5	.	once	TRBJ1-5	CASSSHEGGAQHF	TGTGCCAGCAGTTCCCATGAGGGGGGGGCCCAGCATTTT